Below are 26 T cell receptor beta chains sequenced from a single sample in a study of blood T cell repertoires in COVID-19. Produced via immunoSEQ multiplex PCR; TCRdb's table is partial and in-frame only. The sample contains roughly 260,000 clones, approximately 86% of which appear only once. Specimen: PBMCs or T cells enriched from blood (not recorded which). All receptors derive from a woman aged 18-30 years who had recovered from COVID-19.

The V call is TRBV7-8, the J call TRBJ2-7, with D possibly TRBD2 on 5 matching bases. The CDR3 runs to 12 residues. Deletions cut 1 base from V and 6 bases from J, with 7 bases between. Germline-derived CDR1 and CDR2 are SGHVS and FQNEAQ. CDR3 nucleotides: TGTGCCAGCAGCTTAGTCGGGGTCGAGCAGTACTTC. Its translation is CASSLVGVEQYF.

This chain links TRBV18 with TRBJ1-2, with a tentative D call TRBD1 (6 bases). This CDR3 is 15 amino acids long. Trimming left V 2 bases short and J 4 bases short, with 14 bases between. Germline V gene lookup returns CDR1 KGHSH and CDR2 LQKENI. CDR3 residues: CASSPRDIGIYGYTF. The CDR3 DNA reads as TGTGCCAGCTCACCAAGGGACATAGGGATCTATGGCTACACCTTC. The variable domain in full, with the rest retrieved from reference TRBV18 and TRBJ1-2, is NAGVMQNPRHLVRRRGQEARLRCSPMKGHSHVYWYRQLPEEGLKFMVYLQKENIIDESGMPKERFSAEFPKEGPSILRIQQVVRGDSAAYFCASSPRDIGIYGYTFGSGTRLTVV.

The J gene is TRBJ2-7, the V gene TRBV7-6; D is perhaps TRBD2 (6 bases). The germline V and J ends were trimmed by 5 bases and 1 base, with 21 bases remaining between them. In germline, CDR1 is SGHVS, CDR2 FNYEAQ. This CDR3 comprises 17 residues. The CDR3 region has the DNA TGTGCCAGCAGCCCCATAGGTGGGCGGGCGGGATCCTACGAGCAGTACTTC. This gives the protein CASSPIGGRAGSYEQYF.

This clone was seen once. The CDR3 here is CASSEAWTGRYYGYTF. The CDR3 nucleotides read TGTGCCAGCAGTGAAGCGTGGACAGGGCGCTACTATGGCTACACCTTC. J is TRBJ1-2 and V is TRBV2; 8 nucleotides agree with TRBD1. The CDR3 is 16 residues long. With V trimmed by 0 bases and J by 3 bases, 6 bases remained unmatched. Germline-derived CDR1 and CDR2 are SNHLY and FYNNEI.

CDR3 DNA sequence: TGTGCCAGCAGTTTGAGGGCAAGGATAAGCTCCTACGAGCAGTACTTC. It translates to CASSLRARISSYEQYF. The chain recombines TRBV27 with TRBJ2-7, with a possible D match to TRBD2 (5 bases). V lost 3 bases, J lost 0 bases, and 15 bases lay in between. Germline V gene sequence: CDR1 MNHEY, CDR2 SMNVEV (reference sequence). The CDR3 has 16 residues.

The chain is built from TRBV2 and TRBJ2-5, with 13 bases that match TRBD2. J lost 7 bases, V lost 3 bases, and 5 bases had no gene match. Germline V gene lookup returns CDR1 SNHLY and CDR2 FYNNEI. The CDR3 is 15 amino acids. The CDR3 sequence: CASSETSGGIGTQYF. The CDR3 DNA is TGTGCCAGCAGTGAGACTAGCGGGGGGATAGGGACCCAGTACTTC.

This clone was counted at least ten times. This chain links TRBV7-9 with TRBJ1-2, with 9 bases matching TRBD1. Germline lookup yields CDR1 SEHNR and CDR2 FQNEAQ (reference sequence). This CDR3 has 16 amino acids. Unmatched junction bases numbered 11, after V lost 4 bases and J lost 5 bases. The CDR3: CASSSAPDRGRYGYTF. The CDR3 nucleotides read TGTGCCAGCAGCTCCGCCCCGGACAGGGGTCGGTATGGCTACACCTTC.

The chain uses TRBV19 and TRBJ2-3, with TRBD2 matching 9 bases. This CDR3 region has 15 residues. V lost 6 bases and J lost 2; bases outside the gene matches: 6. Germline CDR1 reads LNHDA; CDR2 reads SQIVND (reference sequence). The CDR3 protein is CASRASGDITDTQYF. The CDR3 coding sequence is TGTGCCAGTAGGGCTAGCGGGGATATCACAGATACGCAGTATTTT.

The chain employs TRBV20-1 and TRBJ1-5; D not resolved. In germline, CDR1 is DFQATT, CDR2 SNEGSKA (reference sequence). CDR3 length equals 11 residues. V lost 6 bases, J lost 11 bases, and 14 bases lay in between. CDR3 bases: TGCAGTGCCCGGAGTAACACGGCCCAGCATTTT. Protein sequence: CSARSNTAQHF.

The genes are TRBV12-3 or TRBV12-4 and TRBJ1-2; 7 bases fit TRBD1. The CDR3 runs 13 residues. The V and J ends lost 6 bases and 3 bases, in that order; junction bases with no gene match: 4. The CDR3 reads CASRTGTDYGYTF. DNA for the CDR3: TGTGCCAGCAGGACCGGGACAGACTATGGCTACACCTTC.

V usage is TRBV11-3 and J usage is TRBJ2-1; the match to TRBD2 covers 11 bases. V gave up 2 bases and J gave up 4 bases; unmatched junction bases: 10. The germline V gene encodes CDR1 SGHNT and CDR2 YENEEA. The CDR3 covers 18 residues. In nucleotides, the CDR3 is TGTGCCAGCAGCTTACCGGGTTTAGCGGGGGGGCTATACAATGAGCAGTTCTTC. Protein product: CASSLPGLAGGLYNEQFF.

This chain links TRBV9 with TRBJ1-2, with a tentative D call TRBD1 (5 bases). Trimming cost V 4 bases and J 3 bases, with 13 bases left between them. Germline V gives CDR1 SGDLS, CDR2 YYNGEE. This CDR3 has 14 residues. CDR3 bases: TGTGCCAGCAGCCCAACTCAGGGTTACTATGGCTACACCTTC. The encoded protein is CASSPTQGYYGYTF.

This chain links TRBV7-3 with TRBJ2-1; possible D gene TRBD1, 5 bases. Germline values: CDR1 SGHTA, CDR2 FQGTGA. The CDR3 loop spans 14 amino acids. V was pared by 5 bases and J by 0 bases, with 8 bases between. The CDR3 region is CASSKGVSYNEQFF. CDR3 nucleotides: TGTGCCAGCAGCAAAGGGGTCTCCTACAATGAGCAGTTCTTC.

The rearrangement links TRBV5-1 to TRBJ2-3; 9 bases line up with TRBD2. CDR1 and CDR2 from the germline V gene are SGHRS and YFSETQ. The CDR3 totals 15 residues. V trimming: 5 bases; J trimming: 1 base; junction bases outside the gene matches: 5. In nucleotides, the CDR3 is TGCGCCAGCAGTAGACTAGCGGCGGGCACAGATACGCAGTATTTT. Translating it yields CASSRLAAGTDTQYF. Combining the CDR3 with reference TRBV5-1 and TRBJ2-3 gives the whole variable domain KAGVTQTPRYLIKTRGQQVTLSCSPISGHRSVSWYQQTPGQGLQFLFEYFSETQRNKGNFPGRFSGRQFSNSRSEMNVSTLELGDSALYLCASSRLAAGTDTQYFGPGTRLTVL.

CDR3 sequence: CASRVSGSTDTQYF. CDR3 coding DNA: TGTGCCAGCAGGGTTAGCGGGAGCACAGATACGCAGTATTTT. This chain joins TRBV11-1 and TRBJ2-3, with 7 positions matching TRBD2. V lost 6 bases, J lost 0 bases, and 3 bases stayed unmatched. Germline-derived CDR1 and CDR2 are SGHAT and FQDESV (reference sequence). CDR3 length equals 14 residues.

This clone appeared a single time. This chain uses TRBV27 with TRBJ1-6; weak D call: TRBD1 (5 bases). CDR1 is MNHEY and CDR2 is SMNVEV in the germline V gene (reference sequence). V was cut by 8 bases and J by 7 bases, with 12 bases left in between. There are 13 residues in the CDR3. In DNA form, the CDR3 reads TGTGCCAGCTCAGGGAGGGAGAATTCACCCCTCCACTTT. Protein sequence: CASSGRENSPLHF.

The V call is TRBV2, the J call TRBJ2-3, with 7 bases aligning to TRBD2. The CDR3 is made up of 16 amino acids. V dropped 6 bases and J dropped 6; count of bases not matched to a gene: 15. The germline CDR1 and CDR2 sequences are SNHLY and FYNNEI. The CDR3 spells CASRLGGIGILDTQYF. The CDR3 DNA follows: TGTGCCAGCAGATTGGGAGGGATCGGGATTTTGGATACGCAGTATTTT.

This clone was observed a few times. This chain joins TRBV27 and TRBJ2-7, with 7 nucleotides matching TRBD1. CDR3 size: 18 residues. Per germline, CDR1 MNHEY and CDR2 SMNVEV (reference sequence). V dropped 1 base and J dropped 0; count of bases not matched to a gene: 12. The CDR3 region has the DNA TGTGCCAGCAGTTTATATCTTGGGGACAGTGGCGGCTCCTACGAGCAGTACTTC. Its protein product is CASSLYLGDSGGSYEQYF.

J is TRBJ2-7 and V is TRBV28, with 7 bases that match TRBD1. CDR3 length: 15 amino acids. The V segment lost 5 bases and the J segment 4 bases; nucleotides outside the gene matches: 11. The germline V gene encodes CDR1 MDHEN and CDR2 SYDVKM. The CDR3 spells CASSTHRDSFYEQYF. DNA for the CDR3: TGTGCCAGCAGTACTCACCGGGACAGCTTTTACGAGCAGTACTTC.

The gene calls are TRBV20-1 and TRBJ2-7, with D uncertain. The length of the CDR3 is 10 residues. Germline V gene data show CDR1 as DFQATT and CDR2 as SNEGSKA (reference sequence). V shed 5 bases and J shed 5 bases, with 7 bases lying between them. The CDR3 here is CSAGVNEQYF. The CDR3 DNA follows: TGCAGTGCTGGAGTCAACGAGCAGTACTTC.

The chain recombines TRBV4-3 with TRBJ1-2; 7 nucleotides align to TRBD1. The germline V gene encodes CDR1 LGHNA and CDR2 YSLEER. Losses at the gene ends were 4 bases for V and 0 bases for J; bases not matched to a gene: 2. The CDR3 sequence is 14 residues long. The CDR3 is CASSRDRSNYGYTF. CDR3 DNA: TGCGCCAGCAGCCGGGACAGATCTAACTATGGCTACACCTTC.

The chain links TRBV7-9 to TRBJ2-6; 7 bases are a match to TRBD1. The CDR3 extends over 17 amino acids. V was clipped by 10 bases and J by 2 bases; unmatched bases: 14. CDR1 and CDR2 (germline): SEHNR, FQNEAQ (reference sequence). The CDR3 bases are TGTGCCACCATTGGGAACAGGGGAGACACTGGGGCCAACGTCCTGACTTTC. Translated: CATIGNRGDTGANVLTF.

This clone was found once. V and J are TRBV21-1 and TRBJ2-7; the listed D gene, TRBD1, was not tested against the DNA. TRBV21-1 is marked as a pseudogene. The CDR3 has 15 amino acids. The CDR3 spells CASSKEDRGAPEQYF. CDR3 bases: TGTGCCAGCAGCAAAGAGGACAGGGGGGCCCCCGAGCAGTACTTC.

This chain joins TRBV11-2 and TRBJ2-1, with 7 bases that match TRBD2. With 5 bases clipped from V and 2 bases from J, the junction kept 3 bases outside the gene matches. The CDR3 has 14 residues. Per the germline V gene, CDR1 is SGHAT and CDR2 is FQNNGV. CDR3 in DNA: TGTGCCAGCAGCCAAAGCGGGACCTACAATGAGCAGTTCTTC. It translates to CASSQSGTYNEQFF.

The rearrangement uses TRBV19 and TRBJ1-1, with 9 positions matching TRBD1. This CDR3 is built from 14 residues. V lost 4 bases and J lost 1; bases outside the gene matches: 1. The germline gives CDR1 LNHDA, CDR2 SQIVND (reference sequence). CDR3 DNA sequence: TGTGCCAGTAGTAAGGGACAGGGGAACACTGAAGCTTTCTTT. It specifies CASSKGQGNTEAFF.

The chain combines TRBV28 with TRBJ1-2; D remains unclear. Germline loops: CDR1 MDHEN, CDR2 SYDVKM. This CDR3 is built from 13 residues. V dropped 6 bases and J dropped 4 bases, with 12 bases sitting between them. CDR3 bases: TGTGCCAGCAGCTTTGGCCAGATCTATGGCTACACCTTC. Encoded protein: CASSFGQIYGYTF.